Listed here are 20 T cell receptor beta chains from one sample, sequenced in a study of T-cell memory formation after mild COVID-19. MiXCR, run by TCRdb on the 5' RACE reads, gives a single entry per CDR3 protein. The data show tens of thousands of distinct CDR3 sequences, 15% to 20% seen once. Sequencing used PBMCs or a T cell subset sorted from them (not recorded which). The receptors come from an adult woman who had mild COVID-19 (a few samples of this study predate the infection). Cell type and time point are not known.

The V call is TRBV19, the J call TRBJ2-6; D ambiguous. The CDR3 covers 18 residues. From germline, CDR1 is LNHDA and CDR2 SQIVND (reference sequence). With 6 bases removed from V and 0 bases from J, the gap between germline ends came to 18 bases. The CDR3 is CASSYLRVPNSGANVLTF. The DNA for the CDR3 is TGTGCCAGTAGCTATCTCCGGGTCCCAAACTCTGGGGCCAACGTCCTGACTTTC.

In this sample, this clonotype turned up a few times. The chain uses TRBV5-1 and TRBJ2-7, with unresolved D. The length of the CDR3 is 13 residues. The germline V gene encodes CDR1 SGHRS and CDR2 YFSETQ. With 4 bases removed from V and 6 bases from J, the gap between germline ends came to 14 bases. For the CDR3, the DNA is TGCGCCAGCAGCCTGGGAAAGGGATCCGAGCAGTACTTC. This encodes CASSLGKGSEQYF. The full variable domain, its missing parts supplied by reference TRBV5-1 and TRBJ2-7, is KAGVTQTPRYLIKTRGQQVTLSCSPISGHRSVSWYQQTPGQGLQFLFEYFSETQRNKGNFPGRFSGRQFSNSRSEMNVSTLELGDSALYLCASSLGKGSEQYFGPGTRLTVT.

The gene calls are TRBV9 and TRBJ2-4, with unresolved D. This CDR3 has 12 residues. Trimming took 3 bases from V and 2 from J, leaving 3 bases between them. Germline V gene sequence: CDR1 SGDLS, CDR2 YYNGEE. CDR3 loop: CASSGTKNIQYF. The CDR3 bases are TGTGCCAGCAGCGGGACCAAAAACATTCAGTACTTC. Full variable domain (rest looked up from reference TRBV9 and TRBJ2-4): DSGVTQTPKHLITATGQRVTLRCSPRSGDLSVYWYQQSLDQGLQFLIQYYNGEERAKGNILERFSAQQFPDLHSELNLSSLELGDSALYFCASSGTKNIQYFGAGTRLSVL.

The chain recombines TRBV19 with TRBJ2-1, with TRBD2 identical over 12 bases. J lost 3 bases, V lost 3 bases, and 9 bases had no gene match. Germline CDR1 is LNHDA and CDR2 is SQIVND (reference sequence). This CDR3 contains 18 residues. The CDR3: CASSIPGTSGPHYNEQFF. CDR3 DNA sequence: TGTGCCAGTAGTATCCCGGGGACTAGCGGGCCTCACTACAATGAGCAGTTCTTC. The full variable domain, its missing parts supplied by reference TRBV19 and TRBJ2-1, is DGGITQSPKYLFRKEGQNVTLSCEQNLNHDAMYWYRQDPGQGLRLIYYSQIVNDFQKGDIAEGYSVSREKKESFPLTVTSAQKNPTAFYLCASSIPGTSGPHYNEQFFGPGTRLTVL.

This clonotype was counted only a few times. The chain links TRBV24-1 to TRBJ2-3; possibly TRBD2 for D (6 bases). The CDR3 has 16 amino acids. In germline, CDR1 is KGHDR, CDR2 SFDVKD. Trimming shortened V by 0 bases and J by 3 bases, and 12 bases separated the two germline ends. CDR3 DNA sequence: TGTGCCACCAGTGATTTGCGCCGGGACTCGACAGATACGCAGTATTTT. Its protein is CATSDLRRDSTDTQYF.

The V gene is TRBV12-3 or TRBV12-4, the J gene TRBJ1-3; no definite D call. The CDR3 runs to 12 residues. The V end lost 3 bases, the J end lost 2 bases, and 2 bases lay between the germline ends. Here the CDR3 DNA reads TGTGCCAGCAGTTTCGCTGGAAACACCATATATTTT. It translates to CASSFAGNTIYF.

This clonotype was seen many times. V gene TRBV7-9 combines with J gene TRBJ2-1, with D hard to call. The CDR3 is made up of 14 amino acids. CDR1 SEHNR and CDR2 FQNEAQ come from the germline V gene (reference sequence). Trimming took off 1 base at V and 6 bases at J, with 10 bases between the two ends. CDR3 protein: CASSLDGNLNEQFF. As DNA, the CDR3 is TGTGCCAGCAGCTTAGACGGCAATCTCAATGAGCAGTTCTTC.

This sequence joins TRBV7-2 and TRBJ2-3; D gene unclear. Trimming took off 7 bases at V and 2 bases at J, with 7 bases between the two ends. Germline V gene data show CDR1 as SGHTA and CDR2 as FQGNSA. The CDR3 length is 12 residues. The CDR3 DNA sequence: TGTGCCAGCACCTTCCCCACAGATACGCAGTATTTT. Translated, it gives CASTFPTDTQYF.

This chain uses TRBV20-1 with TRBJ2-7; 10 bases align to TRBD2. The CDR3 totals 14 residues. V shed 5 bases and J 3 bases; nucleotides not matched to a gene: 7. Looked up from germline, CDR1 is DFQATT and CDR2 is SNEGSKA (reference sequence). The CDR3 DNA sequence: TGCAGTGCTCCCCTAGCGGGAGCCTACTACGAGCAGTACTTC. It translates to CSAPLAGAYYEQYF.

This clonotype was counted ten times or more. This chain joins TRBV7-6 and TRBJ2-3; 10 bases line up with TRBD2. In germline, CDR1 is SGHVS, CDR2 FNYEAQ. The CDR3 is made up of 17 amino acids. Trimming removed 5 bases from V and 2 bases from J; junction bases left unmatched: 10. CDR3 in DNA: TGTGCCAGCAGCCGCGGGGGGCTAGCGGGAGACACAGATACGCAGTATTTT. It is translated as CASSRGGLAGDTDTQYF.

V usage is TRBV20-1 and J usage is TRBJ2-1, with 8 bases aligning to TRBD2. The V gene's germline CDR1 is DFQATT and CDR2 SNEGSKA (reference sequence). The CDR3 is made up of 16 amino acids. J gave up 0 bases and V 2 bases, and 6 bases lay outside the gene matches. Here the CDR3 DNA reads TGCAGTGCTAGACATGCGGGAGGCAACTCCTACAATGAGCAGTTCTTC. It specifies CSARHAGGNSYNEQFF.

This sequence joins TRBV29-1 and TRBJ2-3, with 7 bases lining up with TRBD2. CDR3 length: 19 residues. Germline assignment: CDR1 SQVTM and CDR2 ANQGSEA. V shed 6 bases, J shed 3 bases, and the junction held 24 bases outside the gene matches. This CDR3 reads CSVPRGREGRTGLTDTQYF. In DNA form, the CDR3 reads TGCAGCGTCCCACGGGGGAGGGAGGGACGCACGGGGCTTACAGATACGCAGTATTTT.

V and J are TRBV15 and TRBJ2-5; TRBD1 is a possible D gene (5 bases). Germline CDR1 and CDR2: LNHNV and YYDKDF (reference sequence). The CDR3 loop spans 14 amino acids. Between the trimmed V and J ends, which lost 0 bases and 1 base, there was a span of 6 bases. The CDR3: CATSRDQGQETQYF. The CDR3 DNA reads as TGTGCCACCAGCAGAGACCAGGGCCAAGAGACCCAGTACTTC.

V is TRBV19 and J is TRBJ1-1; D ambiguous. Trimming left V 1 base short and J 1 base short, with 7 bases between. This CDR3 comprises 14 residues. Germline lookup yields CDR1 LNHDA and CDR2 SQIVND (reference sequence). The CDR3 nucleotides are TGTGCCAGTAGTATAGGGGGAGAGAACACTGAAGCTTTCTTT. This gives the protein CASSIGGENTEAFF.

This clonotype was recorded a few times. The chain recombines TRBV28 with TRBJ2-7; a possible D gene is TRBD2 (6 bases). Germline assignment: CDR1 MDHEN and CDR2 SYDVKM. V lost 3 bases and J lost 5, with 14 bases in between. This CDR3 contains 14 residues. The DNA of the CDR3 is TGTGCCAGCAGTTTCGTGGGAGGTCGCCACGAGCAGTACTTC. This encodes CASSFVGGRHEQYF.

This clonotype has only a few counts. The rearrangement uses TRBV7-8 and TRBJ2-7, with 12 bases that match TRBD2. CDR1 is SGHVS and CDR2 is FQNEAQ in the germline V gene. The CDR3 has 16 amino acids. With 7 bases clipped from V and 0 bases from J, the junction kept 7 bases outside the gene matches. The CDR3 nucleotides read TGTGCCAGCACCCCGGGACTAGCGGGTAGCTCCTACGAGCAGTACTTC. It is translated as CASTPGLAGSSYEQYF.

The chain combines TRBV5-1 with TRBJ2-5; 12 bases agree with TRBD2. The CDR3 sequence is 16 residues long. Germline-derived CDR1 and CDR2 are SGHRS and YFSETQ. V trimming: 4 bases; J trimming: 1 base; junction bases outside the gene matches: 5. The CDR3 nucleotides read TGCGCCAGCAGCACGGGACTAGCGGGCGCCCAAGAGACCCAGTACTTC. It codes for CASSTGLAGAQETQYF.

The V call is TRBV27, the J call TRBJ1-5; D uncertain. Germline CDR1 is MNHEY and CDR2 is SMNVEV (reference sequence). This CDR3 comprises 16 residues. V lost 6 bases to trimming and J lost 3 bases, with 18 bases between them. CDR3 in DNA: TGTGCCAGCAGGGAGTCGGGTTACTCTAACAATCAGCCCCAGCATTTT. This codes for CASRESGYSNNQPQHF.

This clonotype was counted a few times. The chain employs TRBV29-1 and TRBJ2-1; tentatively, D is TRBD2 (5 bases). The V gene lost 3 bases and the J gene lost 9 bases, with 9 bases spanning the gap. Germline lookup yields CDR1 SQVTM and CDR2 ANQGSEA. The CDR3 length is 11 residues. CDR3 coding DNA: TGCAGCGTTGATGCTGGAGGTGAGCAGTTCTTC. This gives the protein CSVDAGGEQFF.

The CDR3 bases are TGTGCCAGCAGCTACGACAGAGGGACTAGCGGGAATGGGGAGACCCAGTACTTC. It encodes CASSYDRGTSGNGETQYF. This rearrangement joins TRBV7-9 to TRBJ2-5; 13 bases fit TRBD2. The CDR3 is 18 amino acids. V shed 4 bases, J shed 5 bases, and the junction held 13 bases outside the gene matches. Per germline, CDR1 SEHNR and CDR2 FQNEAQ (reference sequence).